The 5 T cell receptor beta chains below were found in one sample sequenced in a study of blood T cells in healthy people across ages (dated by TCRdb to between 2014 and 2016). Libraries were prepared through 5' RACE. Sequencing used an Illumina HiSeq 2500. A second PCR of roughly 7 to 11 cycles was performed with a sample-barcoded 5' primer and a J-beta primer mix. TCRdb applied fastp at Q25 and MiXCR to the public reads, then kept only in-frame beta chains. Merged by CDR3 protein, the rows form single entries marked with the most common genes and DNA. The sample table lists 1,500,000 or so distinct CDR3 sequences, around 55% of them with a count of one. Clones ranked in the top ten supply roughly 6.3% of the sample. The sample was blood. The receptors shown here come from a man in his late teens or twenties in good health.

This clonotype showed up just a few times. The J gene is TRBJ2-1, the V gene TRBV4-1, with TRBD1 matching over 7 bases. After removal of 1 base from V and 3 bases from J, the junction contained 6 bases not matched to a gene. The CDR3 is made up of 16 amino acids. Per germline, CDR1 MGHRA and CDR2 YSYEKL. The CDR3 loop reads CASSQVYRQGYNEQFF. The CDR3 DNA reads as TGCGCCAGCAGCCAAGTCTATAGACAGGGCTACAATGAGCAGTTCTTC.

The chain combines TRBV6-5 with TRBJ2-1; the match to TRBD1 covers 10 bases. The germline gives CDR1 MNHEY, CDR2 SVGAGI. J was trimmed by 8 bases and V by 0 bases; bases with no gene match: 1. The CDR3 is 14 amino acids. The CDR3 coding sequence is TGTGCCAGCAGTTACTCGGGGACAGGGGATGAGCAGTTCTTC. Translated: CASSYSGTGDEQFF.

This clonotype has just a few counts. V usage is TRBV28 and J usage is TRBJ2-4, with 7 positions matching TRBD1. Germline V gives CDR1 MDHEN, CDR2 SYDVKM. After removal of 8 bases from V and 0 bases from J, the junction contained 4 bases not matched to a gene. CDR3 length: 14 residues. CDR3 sequence reads: CASSPGGAKNIQYF. CDR3 DNA sequence: TGTGCCAGCTCCCCAGGGGGAGCCAAAAACATTCAGTACTTC.

This sequence joins TRBV29-1 and TRBJ2-7; maybe TRBD2 (6 bases). This CDR3 contains 13 residues. Between the trimmed V and J ends, which lost 5 bases and 2 bases, there was a span of 13 bases. Per the germline V gene, CDR1 is SQVTM and CDR2 is ANQGSEA. The CDR3 loop reads CSVIPGGAYEQYF. CDR3 nucleotides: TGCAGCGTTATCCCCGGCGGGGCCTACGAGCAGTACTTC.

V gene TRBV28 combines with J gene TRBJ2-1; TRBD2 agrees at 8 bases. Germline V gene lookup returns CDR1 MDHEN and CDR2 SYDVKM. Unmatched junction bases numbered 9, after V lost 6 bases and J lost 8 bases. The CDR3 consists of 14 residues. CDR3 nucleotides: TGTGCCAGCAGCCCATCGGGGGGGCCGCATGAGCAGTTCTTC. Translating it yields CASSPSGGPHEQFF.